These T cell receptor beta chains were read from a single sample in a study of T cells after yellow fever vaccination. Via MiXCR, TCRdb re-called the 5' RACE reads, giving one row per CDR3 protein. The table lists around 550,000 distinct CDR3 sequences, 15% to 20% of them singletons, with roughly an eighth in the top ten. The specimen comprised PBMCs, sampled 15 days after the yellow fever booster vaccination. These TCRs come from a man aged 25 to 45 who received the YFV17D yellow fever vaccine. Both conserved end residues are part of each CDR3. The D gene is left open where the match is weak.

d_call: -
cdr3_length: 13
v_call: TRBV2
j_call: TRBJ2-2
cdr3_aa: CASRGGATGELFF

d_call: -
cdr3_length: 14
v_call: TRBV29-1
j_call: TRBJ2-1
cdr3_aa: CSIGPYPLSDEQFF

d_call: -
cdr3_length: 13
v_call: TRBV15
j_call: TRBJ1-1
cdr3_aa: CATTTEVPTEAFF

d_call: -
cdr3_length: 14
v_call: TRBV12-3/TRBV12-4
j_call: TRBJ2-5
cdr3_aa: CASSLMGHWETQYF

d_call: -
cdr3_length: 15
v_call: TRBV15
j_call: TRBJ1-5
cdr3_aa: CATSRAPAYDQPQHF

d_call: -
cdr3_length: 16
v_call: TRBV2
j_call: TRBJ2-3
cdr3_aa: CASSEGRLPSTDTQYF

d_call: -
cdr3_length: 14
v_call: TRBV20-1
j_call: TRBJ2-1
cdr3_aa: CSALTHSSYNEQFF

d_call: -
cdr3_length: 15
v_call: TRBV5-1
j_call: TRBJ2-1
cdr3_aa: CASSAGDNPYNEQFF

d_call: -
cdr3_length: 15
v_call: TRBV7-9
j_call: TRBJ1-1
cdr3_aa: CASSLTGRMNTEAFF

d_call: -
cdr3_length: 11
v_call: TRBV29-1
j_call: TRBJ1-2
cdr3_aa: CSVQRDYGYTF

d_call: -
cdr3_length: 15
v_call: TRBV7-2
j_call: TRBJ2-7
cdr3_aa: CASSLQADKSYEQYF

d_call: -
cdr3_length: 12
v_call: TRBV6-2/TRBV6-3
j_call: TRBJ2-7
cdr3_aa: CASSTEHYEQYF

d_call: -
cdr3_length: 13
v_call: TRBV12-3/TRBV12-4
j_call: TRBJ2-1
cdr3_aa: CASSFYSAAEQFF

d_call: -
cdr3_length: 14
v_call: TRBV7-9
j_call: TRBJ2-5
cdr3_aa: CASSIRDIQETQYF

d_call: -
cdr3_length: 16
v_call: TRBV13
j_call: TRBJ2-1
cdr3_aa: CASSFVEVSSYNEQFF

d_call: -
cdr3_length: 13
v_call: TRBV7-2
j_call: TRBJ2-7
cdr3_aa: CASSRGGRYEQYF

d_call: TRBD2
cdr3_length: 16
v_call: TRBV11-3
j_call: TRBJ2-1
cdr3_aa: CASSSFGGESYNEQFF

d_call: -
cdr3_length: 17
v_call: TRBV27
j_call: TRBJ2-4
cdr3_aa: CASSLWPPGLAKNIQYF

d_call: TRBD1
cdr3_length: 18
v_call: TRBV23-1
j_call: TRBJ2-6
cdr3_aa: CASSQCRGKYSGANVLTF

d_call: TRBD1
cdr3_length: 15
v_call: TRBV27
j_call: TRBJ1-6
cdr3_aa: CASTGQGSSNSPLHF

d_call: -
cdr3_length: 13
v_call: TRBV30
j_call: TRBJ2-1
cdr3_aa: CAWSSRPAGEQFF

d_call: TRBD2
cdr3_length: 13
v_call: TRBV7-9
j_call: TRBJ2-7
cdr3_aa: CASSSTSGYEQYF

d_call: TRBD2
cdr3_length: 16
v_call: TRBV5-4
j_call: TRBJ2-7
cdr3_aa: CASSPGGFLSSYEQYF

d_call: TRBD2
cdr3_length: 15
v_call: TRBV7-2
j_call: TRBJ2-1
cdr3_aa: CASSFSGSFLNEQFF

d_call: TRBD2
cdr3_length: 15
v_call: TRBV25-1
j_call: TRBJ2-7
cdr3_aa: CASSEGGTSFHEQYF

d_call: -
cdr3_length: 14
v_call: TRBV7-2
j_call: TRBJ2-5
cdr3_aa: CASSDPGRGETQYF

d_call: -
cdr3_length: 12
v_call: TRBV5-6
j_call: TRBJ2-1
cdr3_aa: CASSIALVEQFF

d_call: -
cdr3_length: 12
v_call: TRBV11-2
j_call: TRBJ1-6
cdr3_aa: CASSHERSPLHF

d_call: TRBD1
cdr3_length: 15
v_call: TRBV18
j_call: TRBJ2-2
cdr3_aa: CASSSGTGTTGELFF

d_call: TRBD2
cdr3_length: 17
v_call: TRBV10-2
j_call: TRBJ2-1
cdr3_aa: CASSEGSGRGSYNEQFF

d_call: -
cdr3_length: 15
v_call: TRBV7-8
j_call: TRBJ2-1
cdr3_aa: CASSLSRATYNEQFF

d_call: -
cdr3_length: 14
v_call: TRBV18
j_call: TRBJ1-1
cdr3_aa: CASSPGEMNTEAFF

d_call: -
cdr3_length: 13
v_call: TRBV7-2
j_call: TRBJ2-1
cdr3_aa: CASSFFLTNEQFF

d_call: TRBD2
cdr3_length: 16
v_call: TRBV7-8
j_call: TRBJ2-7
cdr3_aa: CASSLGTSIQSDEQYF

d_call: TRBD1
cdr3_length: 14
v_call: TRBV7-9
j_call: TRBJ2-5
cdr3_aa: CASSLLQGRETQYF

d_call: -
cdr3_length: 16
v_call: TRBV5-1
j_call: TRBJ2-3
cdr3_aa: CASSLAGADYTDTQYF

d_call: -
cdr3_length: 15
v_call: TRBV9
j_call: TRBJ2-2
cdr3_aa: CASSVGGSYSGELFF

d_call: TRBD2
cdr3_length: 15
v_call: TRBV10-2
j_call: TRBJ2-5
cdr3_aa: CASRGLAGFQETQYF

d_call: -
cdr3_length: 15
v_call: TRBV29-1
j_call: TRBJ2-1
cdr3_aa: CSVNPRRGWAHEQFF

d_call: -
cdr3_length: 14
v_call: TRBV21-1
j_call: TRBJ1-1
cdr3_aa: CASSKRAGDTEAFF

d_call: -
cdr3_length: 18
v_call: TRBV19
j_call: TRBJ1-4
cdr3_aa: CASSERPGHAQTNEKLFF

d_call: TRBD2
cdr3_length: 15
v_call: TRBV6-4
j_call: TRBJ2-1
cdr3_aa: CASSDSGTSFSEQFF

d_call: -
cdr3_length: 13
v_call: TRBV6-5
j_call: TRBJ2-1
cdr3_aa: CASSYSMGTEQFF

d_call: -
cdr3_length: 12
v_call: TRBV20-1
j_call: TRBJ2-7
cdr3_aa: CSARERPTEQYF

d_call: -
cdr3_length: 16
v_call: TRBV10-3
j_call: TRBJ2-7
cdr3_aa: CAISGEDIPNTYEQYF

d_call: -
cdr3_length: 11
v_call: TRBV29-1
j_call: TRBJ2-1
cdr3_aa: CSVEGGSEQFF

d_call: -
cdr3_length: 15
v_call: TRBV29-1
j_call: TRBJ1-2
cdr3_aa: CSGESRAGTALGYTF

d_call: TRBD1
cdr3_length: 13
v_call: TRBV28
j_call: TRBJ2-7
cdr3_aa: CASRNQGVYEQYF

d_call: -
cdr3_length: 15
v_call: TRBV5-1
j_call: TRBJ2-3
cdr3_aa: CASSRDRSVTDTQYF

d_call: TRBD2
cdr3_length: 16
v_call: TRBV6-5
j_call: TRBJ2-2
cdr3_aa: CASSYSTTAGSGELFF

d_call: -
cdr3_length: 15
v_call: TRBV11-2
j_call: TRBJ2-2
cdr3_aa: CASSPGIYLTGELFF

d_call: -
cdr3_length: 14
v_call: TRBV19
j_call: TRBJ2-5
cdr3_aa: CASSMARIGETQYF